Listed below are T cell receptor beta chains from one sample, sequenced in a study of long-term antiretroviral therapy in people with HIV. Produced via immunoSEQ multiplex PCR; TCRdb's table is partial and in-frame only. The sample contains 20,000 to 25,000 clones, more than 65% of which appear only once. The sequencing here drew on unsorted PBMCs, taken at the start of antiretroviral therapy. These receptors were collected from a man aged 50 to 60 with HIV. CDR3s include the opening cysteine and the closing phenylalanine or tryptophan. The order of the fields is V gene, D gene, clone size, J gene, CDR3 protein, CDR3 DNA. A D gene is named only where the DNA matches it firmly. A row's size may be missing; if present it is once, few, many or a size class.

TRBV19	-	-	TRBJ1-5	CASRTIGRAQHF	TGTGCCAGTAGGACAATTGGACGGGCCCAGCATTTT
TRBV27	-	-	TRBJ2-7	CASSWRAPYEQYF	TGTGCCAGCAGTTGGAGGGCACCGTACGAGCAGTACTTC
TRBV25-1	TRBD2	-	TRBJ2-2	CASIGGVTGELFF	TGTGCCAGCATTGGGGGGGTCACCGGGGAGCTGTTTTTT
TRBV28	-	-	TRBJ1-4	CASTLGGANEKLFF	TGTGCCAGCACCCTTGGGGGGGCTAATGAAAAACTGTTTTTT
TRBV11-3	-	-	TRBJ2-1	CASSLGRGNEQFF	TGTGCCAGCAGCTTAGGCAGGGGAAATGAGCAGTTCTTC
TRBV6-5	TRBD1	-	TRBJ2-2	CASGSGQGNTGELFF	TGTGCCAGCGGATCGGGACAGGGTAACACCGGGGAGCTGTTTTTT
TRBV30	-	-	TRBJ1-2	CAWSLTDTPYTF	TGTGCCTGGAGTTTAACAGACACCCCCTACACCTTC
TRBV6-1	-	-	TRBJ1-1	CASAQGSALTEAFF	TGTGCCAGCGCCCAGGGGTCGGCTCTCACTGAAGCTTTCTTT
TRBV5-4	-	few	TRBJ1-5	CASSLDGSNQPQHF	TGTGCCAGCAGCTTGGACGGAAGCAATCAGCCCCAGCATTTT
TRBV29-1	-	-	TRBJ2-3	CSVGASGGYTDTQYF	TGCAGCGTTGGCGCCAGTGGGGGTTACACAGATACGCAGTATTTT
TRBV10-2	-	-	TRBJ1-1	CASSEGQTTEAFF	TGCGCCAGCAGTGAGGGGCAGACCACTGAAGCTTTCTTT
TRBV5-8	TRBD2	-	TRBJ2-7	CASTAGDGSYEQYF	TGTGCCAGCACCGCGGGGGACGGCTCCTACGAGCAGTACTTC
TRBV6-6	-	-	TRBJ2-2	CASSYSNVRAGGELFF	TGTGCCAGCAGTTACTCGAATGTCAGGGCAGGGGGGGAGCTGTTTTTT
TRBV7-2	TRBD1	once	TRBJ1-4	CASSFFRGWNEKLFF	TGTGCCAGCAGCTTCTTCAGGGGGTGGAATGAAAAACTGTTTTTT
TRBV4-1	TRBD2	-	TRBJ2-7	CASSPPGASGRGVYEQYF	TGCGCCAGCAGCCCGCCAGGGGCTAGCGGGAGGGGTGTATACGAGCAGTACTTC
TRBV15	-	-	TRBJ2-3	CATSRDVGGPDTQYF	TGTGCCACCAGCAGAGATGTGGGGGGCCCAGATACGCAGTATTTT
TRBV7-8	-	-	TRBJ1-1	CASSLTLNTEAFF	TGTGCCAGCAGCCTGACACTGAACACTGAAGCTTTCTTT
TRBV2	-	once	TRBJ2-3	CASSPTRKVTDTQYF	TGTGCCAGCAGCCCGACCAGGAAGGTCACAGATACGCAGTATTTT
TRBV10-3	-	-	TRBJ2-1	CAIRAEGRREQFF	TGTGCCATCAGAGCGGAGGGTCGGCGAGAGCAGTTCTTC
TRBV29-1	-	-	TRBJ2-1	CSDRIFYNEQFF	TGCAGCGATCGGATATTCTACAATGAGCAGTTCTTC
TRBV30	-	-	TRBJ2-6	CAWGDGSSGANVLTF	TGTGCCTGGGGGGACGGGAGCTCTGGGGCCAACGTCCTGACTTTC
TRBV28	-	-	TRBJ2-7	CASSTTTASYEQYF	TGTGCCAGCAGTACTACTACAGCCTCCTACGAGCAGTACTTC
TRBV7-9	-	-	TRBJ2-7	CASMPTGSAMYEQYF	TGTGCCAGCATGCCCACGGGATCCGCGATGTACGAGCAGTACTTC
TRBV6-6	TRBD2	-	TRBJ2-4	CASSYGRGKGDIQYF	TGTGCCAGCAGTTACGGGAGGGGTAAAGGGGACATTCAGTACTTC
TRBV12-5	TRBD1	-	TRBJ2-3	CASGRTGPDTQYF	TGTGCTAGTGGCCGGACAGGGCCAGATACGCAGTATTTT
TRBV19	TRBD1	-	TRBJ1-2	CASSTPGQGWGYTF	TGTGCCAGTAGTACGCCGGGACAGGGATGGGGCTACACCTTC
TRBV4-1	-	-	TRBJ2-2	CASSHGTVRELFF	TGCGCCAGCAGCCATGGGACGGTGAGAGAGCTGTTTTTT
TRBV7-2	TRBD2	-	TRBJ2-1	CASSLVGGDKFNEQFF	TGTGCCAGCAGCTTAGTCGGGGGGGACAAATTCAATGAGCAGTTCTTC
TRBV28	-	-	TRBJ2-5	CASSSPDLRETQYF	TGTGCCAGCAGTTCACCAGACCTCCGGGAGACCCAGTACTTC
TRBV18	-	once	TRBJ2-6	CASSPYSRSHPSGANVLTF	TGTGCCAGCTCACCGTACTCTCGATCTCATCCCTCTGGGGCCAACGTCCTGACTTTC